This TCR beta chain was sequenced during a study of graft-versus-host responses after intestinal transplantation. Germline V CDR1 and CDR2: SSHAT, FNYEAQ (reference sequence). Trimming took 3 bases from V and 0 from J; bases not matched to a gene: 8. The CDR3 is 17 amino acids. Points on this clone: Antigen specificity is unknown.

Clones were sequenced by immunoSEQ multiplex PCR, and TCRdb holds only the in-frame ones, with some missing. The sample records tens of thousands of clones, roughly 80% being singletons. This chain uses TRBV7-7 with TRBJ1-3; 7 positions match TRBD1. The clonotype comes from a human donor who received an intestinal transplant. Here the sequenced sample was unstimulated CD4+ T cells sorted from spleen or lymph node cells, taken before intestinal transplant. In DNA, the CDR3 is TGTGCCAGCAGCTTTAATGAACAGGGGCTCTCTGGAAACACCATATATTTT. Protein product: CASSFNEQGLSGNTIYF.